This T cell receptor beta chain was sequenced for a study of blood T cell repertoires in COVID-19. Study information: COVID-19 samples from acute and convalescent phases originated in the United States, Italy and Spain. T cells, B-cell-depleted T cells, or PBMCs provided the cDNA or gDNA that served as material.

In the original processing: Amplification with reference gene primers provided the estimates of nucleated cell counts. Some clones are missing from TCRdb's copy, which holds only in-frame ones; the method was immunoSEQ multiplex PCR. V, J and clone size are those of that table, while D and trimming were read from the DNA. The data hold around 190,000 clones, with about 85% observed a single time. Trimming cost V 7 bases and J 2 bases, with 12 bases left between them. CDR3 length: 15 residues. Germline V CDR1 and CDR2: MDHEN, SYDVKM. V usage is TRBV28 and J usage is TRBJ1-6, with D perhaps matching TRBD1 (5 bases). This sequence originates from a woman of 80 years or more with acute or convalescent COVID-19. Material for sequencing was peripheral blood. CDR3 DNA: TGTGCCAGCAATTCGGACACGGCCTATAATTCACCCCTCCACTTT. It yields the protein CASNSDTAYNSPLHF.